This TCR beta chain stems from a study of T cells in localized non-small cell lung cancer (dated by TCRdb to about 2020). Notes on the research overall: The study examined T cell repertoires in a few hundred patients with early-stage NSCLC and compared tumors with uninvolved tumor-adjacent lungs. The cohort consisted of roughly 240 treatment-naive NSCLC patients whose localized lung tumors had been resected. Of the NSCLC patients, roughly 130 were male and some 97 were female, and the mean age was approximately 64 years.

Including cysteine and phenylalanine, the CDR3 has 16 amino acids. Only the CDR3 DNA stays, 48 bases, in frame from base 1. From a lookup of the germline V gene (reference sequence), CDR1 and CDR2 are SEHNR and FQNEAQ. Trimmed from V: 5 bases; trimmed from J: 9 bases; junction bases lacking a gene match: 14. TCR beta CDR3 regions were sequenced from DNA using the immunoSEQ Assay. The authors' pipeline ran thus. T cell density was computed as TCR beta template counts normalized to usable DNA estimated by amplifying housekeeping genes. Using the preseqR package, richness was estimated by extrapolating to 120,000 templates for tissue samples and 400,000 templates for PBMC samples. Clonality was defined as one minus Pielou's evenness. Tissue-enriched TCRs were identified by differential abundance testing using productive amino-acid clonotypes, minimum total count 5 and alpha 0.1. The Jaccard Index and the Morisita Overlap Index were used to measure repertoire overlap between compartments. GLIPH grouped TCR beta CDR3s together with public tetramer-defined viral CDR3s, and a viral motif had to include at least three viral sequences and also show V-gene enrichment. The table was pulled from immuneACCESS by TCRdb, which kept in-frame rearrangements only. Such tables lose some clones; where checked, under half of the loss comes from unresolved V genes, and the rest has no known cause. V, J and clone size reflect that table, while D and trimming were determined from the DNA. The table for this sample lists tens of thousands of clones; around 82% of them were counted only once. About 4.6% of the sample comes from the top ten.

At diagnosis, tumor, uninvolved tumor-adjacent lung and peripheral blood were collected and then preserved as a mix of FFPE and fresh-frozen material. For TCR repertoire profiling, the blood samples were analyzed as peripheral blood mononuclear cells. General study outcomes and caveats: Longer overall survival was associated with higher T cell density in blood, whereas shorter survival was associated with higher clonality in adjacent lung. Because of the exploratory design, TCR variables were selected using unadjusted p-values without false-discovery rate correction. Because multi-region tumor sequencing was not done, intratumor heterogeneity could not be ruled out. The highest T cell clonality was observed in uninvolved tumor-adjacent lung, where clonality exceeded that of tumor, suggesting that antigenic responses were more focused in uninvolved tumor-adjacent lung. Of the top 100 tumor clones, a median of approximately 60 were detected in paired uninvolved adjacent lung; approximately 30 were also among that lung's top 100.

Details on this clone: No cognate antigen has been identified for it. No base quality values were provided; no much bigger clone lies one nucleotide off.

The clonotype comes from a woman between 40 and 69 years old with stage II lung adenocarcinoma. The input for sequencing was PBMCs, taken before any cancer treatment. This sequence uses TRBV7-9 and TRBJ2-1; TRBD2 matches 9 bases in the middle. The sequenced DNA is TGTGCCAGCAGCGCCCCCCCCCGCGGGGGGGCCGGTGAGCAGTTCTTC. Its coded protein is CASSAPPRGGAGEQFF.